This is a list of T cell receptor beta chains from one sample in a study of shared clonotypes between healthy human individuals. TCRdb keeps only in-frame clones here, not all; method: immunoSEQ multiplex PCR. The sample includes roughly 2.6 million clones, roughly 92% of them seen just once. Sample: naive CD4+ T cells sorted from blood. The receptors stem from a man aged 18 to 35 in good health. CDR3s include the opening cysteine and the closing phenylalanine or tryptophan. The D gene is left open where the match is weak. For some rows the clone size is stated as once, few or many, or as a class when expanded; others skip it.

D,size,V,J,CDR3,DNA
TRBD2,.,TRBV14,TRBJ2-7,CASSQAYGTSGRLYEQYF,TGTGCCAGCAGCCAAGCCTACGGGACTAGCGGGAGGTTATACGAGCAGTACTTC
.,.,TRBV19,TRBJ1-3,CASSIGRENTIYF,TGTGCCAGTAGTATCGGTCGGGAAAACACCATATATTTT
TRBD2,.,TRBV28,TRBJ2-5,CASRLGPSGSSKTQYF,TGTGCCAGCAGGCTCGGTCCTAGCGGGAGTTCGAAGACCCAGTACTTC
.,.,TRBV19,TRBJ1-5,CASRREENSNQPQHF,TGTGCCAGTAGGCGAGAGGAGAATAGCAATCAGCCCCAGCATTTT
TRBD1,.,TRBV5-1,TRBJ2-7,CASSLLPGQGSASYEQYF,TGCGCCAGCAGCCTCCTCCCGGGACAGGGATCCGCCTCCTACGAGCAGTACTTC
.,.,TRBV10-1,TRBJ1-3,CASSEGGPGNTIYF,TGCGCCAGCAGTGAAGGGGGACCTGGAAACACCATATATTTT
TRBD2,.,TRBV7-2,TRBJ2-1,CASSRSGRFAYNEQFF,TGTGCCAGCAGCAGAAGCGGGAGGTTCGCCTACAATGAGCAGTTCTTC
.,.,TRBV28,TRBJ1-4,CASSSPSIATNEKLFF,TGTGCCAGCAGTTCTCCGTCCATTGCAACTAATGAAAAACTGTTTTTT
TRBD2,.,TRBV30,TRBJ2-7,CAWSVVLRTSGRKGYEQYF,TGTGCCTGGAGTGTAGTTCTCCGTACTAGCGGGAGAAAAGGTTACGAGCAGTACTTC
.,.,TRBV4-2,TRBJ2-5,CASSQVGSGGETQYF,TGTGCCAGCAGCCAAGTGGGGAGCGGCGGGGAGACCCAGTACTTC
TRBD2,.,TRBV27,TRBJ2-3,CASSQLAGVADTQYF,TGTGCCAGCAGTCAACTAGCGGGAGTTGCAGATACGCAGTATTTT
.,.,TRBV2,TRBJ2-4,CASSRRLGRLYF,TGTGCCAGCAGTCGGCGTCTAGGGCGTCTGTACTTC
TRBD2,.,TRBV5-4,TRBJ2-1,CASSSEAGVYNEQFF,TGTGCCAGCAGCTCGGAAGCGGGAGTCTACAATGAGCAGTTCTTC
.,.,TRBV2,TRBJ2-2,CASSVLGGATGELFF,TGTGCCAGCAGTGTCTTGGGTGGGGCCACCGGGGAGCTGTTTTTT
.,.,TRBV5-1,TRBJ2-1,CASSPGRDYNEQFF,TGCGCCAGCAGCCCGGGCCGGGACTACAATGAGCAGTTCTTC
TRBD2,.,TRBV5-1,TRBJ2-1,CASSLVAGELYEQFF,TGCGCCAGCAGCTTGGTGGCGGGAGAGCTATATGAGCAGTTCTTC
.,few,TRBV19,TRBJ1-4,CASTNEAWGEKLFF,TGTGCCAGTACCAATGAGGCTTGGGGTGAAAAACTGTTTTTT
.,.,TRBV19,TRBJ2-1,CASSITTSYNEQFF,TGTGCCAGTAGTATTACGACTTCCTACAATGAGCAGTTCTTC
.,.,TRBV6-6,TRBJ1-2,CALRDSSYYGYTF,TGTGCCCTCCGGGACTCCTCTTACTATGGCTACACCTTC
.,.,TRBV10-2,TRBJ2-2,CASSESRTRLVTGELFF,TGCGCCAGCAGTGAGTCGCGCACCAGACTAGTCACCGGGGAGCTGTTTTTT
TRBD2,.,TRBV6-5,TRBJ2-1,CASSYSGTTYNEQFF,TGTGCCAGCAGTTACTCCGGGACTACGTACAATGAGCAGTTCTTC
.,.,TRBV19,TRBJ1-2,CASTTALQGRNYGYTF,TGTGCCAGTACCACGGCTCTACAGGGAAGAAACTATGGCTACACCTTC
.,.,TRBV6-6,TRBJ1-4,CASNAQGGEKLFF,TGTGCCAGCAATGCACAGGGTGGAGAAAAACTGTTTTTT
.,.,TRBV7-9,TRBJ1-1,CASSQRTEAFF,TGTGCCAGCAGCCAACGTACTGAAGCTTTCTTT
.,.,TRBV2,TRBJ2-5,CASSRGLETQYF,TGTGCCAGCAGTAGAGGACTAGAGACCCAGTACTTC
TRBD2,.,TRBV9,TRBJ2-7,CASGEGLAGDRQYF,TGTGCCAGCGGGGAAGGACTAGCGGGAGATCGGCAGTACTTC
.,.,TRBV6-1,TRBJ2-3,CASSEGSYKGTQYF,TGTGCCAGCAGTGAAGGAAGCTATAAAGGTACGCAGTATTTT
TRBD2,.,TRBV18,TRBJ2-2,CASSLETSGTNTGELFF,TGTGCCAGCTCGCTCGAGACTAGCGGGACGAACACCGGGGAGCTGTTTTTT
.,.,TRBV19,TRBJ1-6,CASRTGPSSYNSPLHF,TGTGCCAGTAGGACGGGACCGAGCTCCTATAATTCACCCCTCCACTTT
TRBD2,.,TRBV9,TRBJ2-7,CASSGTSGSGEQYF,TGTGCCAGCAGCGGGACTAGCGGGAGTGGCGAGCAGTACTTC
.,.,TRBV7-2,TRBJ2-3,CASSLKTGTDTQYF,TGTGCCAGCAGCTTAAAGACGGGCACAGATACGCAGTATTTT
.,.,TRBV19,TRBJ1-3,CASSTSLQEYSGNTIYF,TGTGCCAGTAGTACCTCATTACAGGAATACTCTGGAAACACCATATATTTT
.,once,TRBV19,TRBJ1-2,CASSIDNNYGYTF,TGTGCCAGTAGTATTGACAATAACTATGGCTACACCTTC
.,.,TRBV28,TRBJ2-6,CASSVTNSGANVLTF,TGTGCCAGCAGTGTAACGAACTCTGGGGCCAACGTCCTGACTTTC
TRBD1,.,TRBV28,TRBJ2-7,CASSETGGFYEQYF,TGTGCCAGCTCAGAGACAGGGGGCTTCTACGAGCAGTACTTC
.,.,TRBV4-1,TRBJ2-4,CASSQEDSQVKNIQYF,TGCGCCAGCAGCCAAGAAGACTCCCAGGTCAAAAACATTCAGTACTTC
.,.,TRBV10-3,TRBJ1-5,CAISESKGTDQPQHF,TGTGCCATCAGTGAGTCAAAGGGGACTGATCAGCCCCAGCATTTT
.,once,TRBV5-1,TRBJ2-3,CASSLEAPMDTQYF,TGCGCCAGCAGCTTGGAGGCCCCGATGGATACGCAGTATTTT
.,.,TRBV6-5,TRBJ2-1,CASSRQIPYNEQFF,TGTGCCAGCAGCCGACAAATTCCTTACAATGAGCAGTTCTTC
.,.,TRBV5-1,TRBJ2-5,CASSLQADQETQYF,TGCGCCAGCAGCTTGCAGGCAGACCAAGAGACCCAGTACTTC
.,.,TRBV4-1,TRBJ2-7,CASSQDPSGVYEQYF,TGCGCCAGCAGCCAAGATCCTTCAGGGGTCTACGAGCAGTACTTC